The text below deals with one TCR beta chain. This record belongs to a study of blood T cell repertoires in COVID-19. This CDR3 comprises 14 residues. Germline V gene lookup returns CDR1 SGHTA and CDR2 FQGTGA. Trimming removed 5 bases at V and 0 bases at J, with 10 bases between. Original data processing: Cell counts per sample came from amplifying reference gene primers. Libraries were prepared by immunoSEQ multiplex PCR; TCRdb keeps only in-frame clonotypes and omits some of them. Clonal size and the V and J genes are those of that table, whereas D and trimming came from the DNA. The sample consists of fewer than 250,000 clones, around 83% of them appearing once.

Sequencing used PBMCs or T cells enriched from blood (not recorded which). This receptor was identified in a woman aged 40 to 55 who had recovered from COVID-19. The chain joins TRBV7-3 to TRBJ1-1, with a tentative D call TRBD1 (6 bases). This CDR3 is CASSQGGMNTEAFF. The DNA for the CDR3 is TGTGCCAGCAGCCAAGGGGGAATGAACACTGAAGCTTTCTTT.